A single sample gave rise to the 17 T cell receptor beta chains below, sequenced in a study of identical twins. TCRdb analysed the 5' RACE reads with MiXCR anew, one entry per CDR3 protein. The sample has approximately 300,000 distinct CDR3 sequences, roughly 9.8% seen once; the top ten hold 6% to 8.5%. The sample was also reused in another study, on yellow fever vaccine responses in identical twins.

Sequencing was carried out using CD8+ T cells sorted from blood. The receptors were sampled from a woman aged 18-30 years in good health.

This clonotype appeared many times. The chain uses TRBV4-3 and TRBJ2-7; the match to TRBD2 covers 8 bases. The CDR3 is 15 residues long. V was clipped by 4 bases and J by 6 bases; unmatched bases: 11. Looked up from germline, CDR1 is LGHNA and CDR2 is YSLEER. The CDR3 spells CASSPSPGLAAEQYF. CDR3 sequence (DNA): TGCGCCAGCAGCCCGTCTCCCGGACTAGCCGCCGAGCAGTACTTC.

This clonotype has only a few counts. The chain is built from TRBV6-1 and TRBJ2-3, with D tentatively TRBD2 (5 bases). Germline V gives CDR1 MNHNS, CDR2 SASEGT. The CDR3 is made up of 17 amino acids. V lost 6 bases and J 4 bases, leaving 23 bases between the germline ends. The CDR3 DNA reads TGTGCCAGCAGATCCGCGACCCGGGTGAGGGAACCAGATACGCAGTATTTT. Residues: CASRSATRVREPDTQYF.

This clonotype has a count of ten or more. J is TRBJ1-1 and V is TRBV5-1; tentative D call: TRBD1 (5 bases). Germline CDR1 SGHRS, CDR2 YFSETQ. This CDR3 has 15 residues. V lost 0 bases, J lost 8 bases, and 17 bases lay in between. DNA for the CDR3: TGCGCCAGCAGCTTGGAAAGGGGACCGCGAGGGGAAGCTTTCTTT. It encodes CASSLERGPRGEAFF.

The genes are TRBV12-3 or TRBV12-4 and TRBJ2-5; 9 bases match TRBD2. The trim removed 5 bases at V and 10 bases at J, leaving 11 bases unmatched. This CDR3 is 14 amino acids long. The DNA of the CDR3 is TGTGCCAGCAGTGCCGGGACTAGCTCCGGTATCCAGTACTTC. It codes for CASSAGTSSGIQYF.

The sample holds a few counts of this clonotype. The genes are TRBV10-2 and TRBJ2-1; 11 bases are a match to TRBD2. The length of the CDR3 is 14 residues. From germline, CDR1 is WSHSY and CDR2 SAAADI. The V and J ends lost 0 bases and 10 bases, in that order; junction bases with no gene match: 2. In DNA form, the CDR3 reads TGCGCCAGCAGTGAGTCTAGCGGGAGGGGGGAGCAGTTCTTC. It is translated as CASSESSGRGEQFF.

Turning to this clonotype: This may be a read error, as it is one base from a much larger clone. J is TRBJ2-2 and V is TRBV12-3 or TRBV12-4; D could derive from TRBD1 or TRBD2 (5 bases each). CDR3 length equals 14 residues. Trimming removed 6 bases at V and 4 bases at J, with 12 bases between. The CDR3 nucleotides are TGTGCCAGCAGGGTAGCTGGGGGCACCGGGGAGCTGTTTTTT. This translates into CASRVAGGTGELFF.

V is TRBV29-1 and J is TRBJ2-7; 7 nucleotides line up with TRBD1. The CDR3 sequence is 15 residues long. Germline V gene data show CDR1 as SQVTM and CDR2 as ANQGSEA. With 2 bases clipped from V and 1 base from J, the junction kept 8 bases outside the gene matches. CDR3 DNA: TGCAGCGTTGAAAAGTTAGGGACAGAATCCTACGAGCAGTACTTC. Protein product: CSVEKLGTESYEQYF.

This clonotype was detected ten times or more. This chain uses TRBV29-1 with TRBJ2-1; the match to TRBD2 covers 11 bases. V was clipped by 1 base and J by 7 bases; unmatched bases: 6. Germline V gives CDR1 SQVTM, CDR2 ANQGSEA. The CDR3 is 15 residues long. The CDR3 region is CSVEVAGGPMNEQFF. In DNA form, the CDR3 reads TGCAGCGTTGAAGTAGCGGGAGGGCCTATGAATGAGCAGTTCTTC.

This clonotype has more than one count but fewer than ten. The rearrangement uses TRBV5-6 and TRBJ1-1; no clear D. V lost 0 bases, J lost 3 bases, and 12 bases lay in between. The germline gives CDR1 SGHDT, CDR2 YYEEEE. The CDR3 has 15 residues. In DNA, the CDR3 is TGTGCCAGCAGCTTGGGGCATTCGGGTTACACTGAAGCTTTCTTT. Its protein is CASSLGHSGYTEAFF.

In its sample, this clonotype was seen many times. The CDR3 region is CATSLRSEQFF. The CDR3 coding sequence is TGTGCCACCAGTTTACGGAGTGAGCAGTTCTTC. The gene calls are TRBV24-1 and TRBJ2-1, with D uncertain. Germline loops: CDR1 KGHDR, CDR2 SFDVKD. The ends were cut back, 6 bases at V and 9 bases at J, with 8 bases in the middle. The CDR3 sequence is 11 residues long.

The rearrangement uses TRBV30 and TRBJ2-2; D unresolved. The germline CDR1 and CDR2 sequences are GTSNPN and SVGIG (reference sequence). Trimming took 3 bases from V and 5 from J, leaving 4 bases between them. The CDR3 is 11 amino acids. CDR3 amino acids: CAWSRTGELFF. The CDR3 coding sequence is TGTGCCTGGAGCCGGACCGGGGAGCTGTTTTTT.

This clonotype came up many times. The chain is built from TRBV11-2 and TRBJ2-3; D remains ambiguous. Between the trimmed V and J ends, which lost 4 bases and 2 bases, there was a span of 10 bases. Germline V gene lookup returns CDR1 SGHAT and CDR2 FQNNGV. The CDR3 consists of 14 residues. The CDR3, as DNA: TGTGCCAGCAGCTCGTGGAGAGACACAGATACGCAGTATTTT. It encodes CASSSWRDTDTQYF.

This clonotype appeared a few times. The chain employs TRBV9 and TRBJ2-7; D is ambiguous. This CDR3 spans 12 amino acids. Germline values: CDR1 SGDLS, CDR2 YYNGEE. V lost 4 bases, J lost 2 bases, and 7 bases lay in between. The DNA of the CDR3 is TGTGCCAGCAGCACCGTCCCCTACGAGCAGTACTTC. Amino acid sequence: CASSTVPYEQYF.

This clonotype has just a few counts. The rearrangement links TRBV2 to TRBJ1-4; D is unresolved. The CDR3 is 13 residues long. CDR1 and CDR2 from the germline V gene are SNHLY and FYNNEI. The V end lost 7 bases, the J end lost 0 bases, and 6 bases lay between the germline ends. CDR3 in amino acids: CASNGATNEKLFF. CDR3 nucleotide sequence: TGTGCCAGCAATGGAGCAACTAATGAAAAACTGTTTTTT.

The rearrangement links TRBV7-2 to TRBJ2-3; D is possibly TRBD2 (5 bases). Germline-derived CDR1 and CDR2 are SGHTA and FQGNSA. This CDR3 region has 15 residues. Trimming took off 0 bases at V and 3 bases at J, with 10 bases between the two ends. The CDR3 region is CASSLALLETDTQYF. CDR3 sequence (DNA): TGTGCCAGCAGCTTAGCCTTACTAGAAACAGATACGCAGTATTTT.

This clonotype was observed at least ten times. V usage is TRBV7-9 and J usage is TRBJ2-7; no definite D call. Trimming stripped 5 bases from V and 4 bases from J, with 9 bases between. Germline V gives CDR1 SEHNR, CDR2 FQNEAQ (reference sequence). This CDR3 has 12 residues. The CDR3 sequence is CASSPEIYEQYF. As DNA, the CDR3 is TGTGCCAGCAGCCCGGAGATATACGAGCAGTACTTC.

In its sample, this clonotype was seen many times. This sequence joins TRBV7-8 and TRBJ2-1, with 11 bases that match TRBD2. After removal of 5 bases from V and 4 bases from J, the junction contained 7 bases not matched to a gene. Germline assignment: CDR1 SGHVS and CDR2 FQNEAQ. The CDR3 is 16 amino acids. CDR3 in DNA: TGTGCCAGCAGCCCCCCGCTAGCGGGAGGATACAATGAGCAGTTCTTC. It is translated as CASSPPLAGGYNEQFF.